Detailed here is one T cell receptor (beta chain). What it binds is not known. This entry comes from a study of monozygotic twins with inflammatory bowel disease. Study results and caveats: Healthy co-twins exceeded IBD patients in TCRbeta diversity as measured by inverse Simpson.

Around 3,600 ng of total RNA went into each TCR library. One entry per CDR3 protein, without DNA, is what TCRdb gives after re-calling the 5' RACE reads. The table for this sample gives around 450,000 distinct CDR3 sequences. Material for sequencing was blood. The clonotype was recovered from a human donor with ulcerative colitis or Crohn's disease, or a healthy co-twin of an affected twin (not recorded which).

CDR3: CASSQGPTYEQYF. The V gene is TRBV5-1, the J gene TRBJ2-7; TCRdb designates TRBD1, a call that cannot be tested without DNA. The CDR3 consists of 13 residues. CDR1 is SGHRS, CDR2 YFSETQ, per germline.